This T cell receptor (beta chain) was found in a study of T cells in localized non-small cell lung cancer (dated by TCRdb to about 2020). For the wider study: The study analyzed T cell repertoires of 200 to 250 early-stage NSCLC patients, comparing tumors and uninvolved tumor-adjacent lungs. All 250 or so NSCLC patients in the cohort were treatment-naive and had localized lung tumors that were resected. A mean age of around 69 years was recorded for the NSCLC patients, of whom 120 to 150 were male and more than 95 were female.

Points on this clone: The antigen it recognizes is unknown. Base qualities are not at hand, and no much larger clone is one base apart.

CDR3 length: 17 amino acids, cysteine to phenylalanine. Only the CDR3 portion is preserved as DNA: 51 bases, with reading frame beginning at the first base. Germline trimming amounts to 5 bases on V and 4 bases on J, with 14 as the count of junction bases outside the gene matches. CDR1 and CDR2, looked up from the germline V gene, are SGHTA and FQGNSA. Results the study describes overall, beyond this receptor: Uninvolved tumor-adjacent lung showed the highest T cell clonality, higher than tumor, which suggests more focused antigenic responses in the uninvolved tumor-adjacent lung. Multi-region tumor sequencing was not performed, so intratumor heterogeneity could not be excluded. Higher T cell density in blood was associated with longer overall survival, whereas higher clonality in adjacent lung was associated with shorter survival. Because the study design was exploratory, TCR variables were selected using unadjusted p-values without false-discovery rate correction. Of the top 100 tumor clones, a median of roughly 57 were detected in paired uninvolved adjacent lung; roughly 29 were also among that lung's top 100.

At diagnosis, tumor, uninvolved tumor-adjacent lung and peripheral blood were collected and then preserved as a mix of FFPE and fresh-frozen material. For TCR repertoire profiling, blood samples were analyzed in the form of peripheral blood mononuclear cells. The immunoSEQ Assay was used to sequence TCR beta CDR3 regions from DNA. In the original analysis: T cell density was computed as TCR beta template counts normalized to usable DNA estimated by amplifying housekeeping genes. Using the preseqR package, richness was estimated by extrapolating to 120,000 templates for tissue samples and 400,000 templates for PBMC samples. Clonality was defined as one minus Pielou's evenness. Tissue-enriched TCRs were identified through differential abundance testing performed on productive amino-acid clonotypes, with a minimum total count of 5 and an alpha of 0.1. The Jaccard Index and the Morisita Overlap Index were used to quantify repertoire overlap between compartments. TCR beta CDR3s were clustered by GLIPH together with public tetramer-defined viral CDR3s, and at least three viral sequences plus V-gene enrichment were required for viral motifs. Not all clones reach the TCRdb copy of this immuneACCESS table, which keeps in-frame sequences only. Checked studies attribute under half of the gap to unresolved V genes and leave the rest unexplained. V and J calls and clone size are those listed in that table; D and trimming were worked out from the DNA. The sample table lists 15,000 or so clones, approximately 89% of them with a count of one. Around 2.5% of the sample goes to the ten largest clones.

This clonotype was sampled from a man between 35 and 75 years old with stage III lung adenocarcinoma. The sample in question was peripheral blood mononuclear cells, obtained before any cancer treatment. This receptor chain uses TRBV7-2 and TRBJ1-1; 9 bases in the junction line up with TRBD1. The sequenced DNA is TGTGCCAGCAGCCAAGACAGGGGGGGAATTCGAGGCACTGAAGCTTTCTTT. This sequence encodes CASSQDRGGIRGTEAFF.